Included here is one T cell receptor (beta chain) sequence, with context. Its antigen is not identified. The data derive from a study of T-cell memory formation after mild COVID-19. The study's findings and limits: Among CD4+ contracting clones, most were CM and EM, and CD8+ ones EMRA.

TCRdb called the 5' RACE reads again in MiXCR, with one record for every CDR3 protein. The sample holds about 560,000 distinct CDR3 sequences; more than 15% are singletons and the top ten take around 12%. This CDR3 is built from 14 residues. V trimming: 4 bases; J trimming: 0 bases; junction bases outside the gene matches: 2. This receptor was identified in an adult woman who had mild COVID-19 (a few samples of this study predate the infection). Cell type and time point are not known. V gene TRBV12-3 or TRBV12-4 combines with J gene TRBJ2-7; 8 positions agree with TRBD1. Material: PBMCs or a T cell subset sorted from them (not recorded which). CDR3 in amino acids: CASSWTGNSYEQYF. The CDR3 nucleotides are TGTGCCAGCAGTTGGACAGGGAACTCCTACGAGCAGTACTTC.